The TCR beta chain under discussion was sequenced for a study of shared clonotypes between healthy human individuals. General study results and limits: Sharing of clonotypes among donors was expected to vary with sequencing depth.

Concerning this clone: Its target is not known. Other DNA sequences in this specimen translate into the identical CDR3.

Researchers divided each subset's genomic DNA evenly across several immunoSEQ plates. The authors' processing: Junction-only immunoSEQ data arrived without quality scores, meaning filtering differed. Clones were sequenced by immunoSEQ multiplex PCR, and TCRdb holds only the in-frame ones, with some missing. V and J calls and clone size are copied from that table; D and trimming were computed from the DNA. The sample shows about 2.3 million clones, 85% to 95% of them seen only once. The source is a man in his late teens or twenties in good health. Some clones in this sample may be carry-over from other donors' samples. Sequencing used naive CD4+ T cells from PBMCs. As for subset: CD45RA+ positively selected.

CDR3 DNA sequence: TGCGCCAGCAGCTCCACGGGACCAAGCACAGATACGCAGTATTTT. It encodes CASSSTGPSTDTQYF. The rearrangement links TRBV5-1 to TRBJ2-3; either TRBD1 or TRBD2 may supply D (5 bases each). This CDR3 is 15 amino acids long. In germline, CDR1 is SGHRS, CDR2 YFSETQ. Trimming stripped 3 bases from V and 0 bases from J, with 11 bases between. The full variable domain, its missing parts supplied by reference TRBV5-1 and TRBJ2-3, is KAGVTQTPRYLIKTRGQQVTLSCSPISGHRSVSWYQQTPGQGLQFLFEYFSETQRNKGNFPGRFSGRQFSNSRSEMNVSTLELGDSALYLCASSSTGPSTDTQYFGPGTRLTVL.